The subject of this entry is one T cell receptor (beta chain). Its antigen is unknown. The data originate from a study of T cell responses to AZD1222 COVID-19 vaccine. Study-wide points: Donors were largely white British and mainly female; clonal diversity was possibly underestimated. Sampling that yielded the repertoires occurred only after the peak T cell response.

The method was immunoSEQ multiplex PCR; TCRdb's version includes in-frame clones alone and lacks a portion of them. In the table there are approximately 89,000 clones, about nine tenths of which are singletons. The V and J ends lost 3 bases and 0 bases respectively, with 12 bases between them. This CDR3 region has 15 residues. CDR1 and CDR2 from the germline V gene are KGHSH and LQKENI. Specimen: peripheral blood, collected 28 days after the second AZD1222 dose. This receptor was obtained from an adult who received the AZD1222 COVID-19 vaccine. V and J are TRBV18 and TRBJ2-7, with D perhaps matching TRBD2 (6 bases). This CDR3 reads CASSPAGKGSYEQYF. The CDR3 nucleotides are TGTGCCAGCTCACCGGCGGGGAAGGGCTCCTACGAGCAGTACTTC.